This paragraph covers one T cell receptor (beta chain) sequence. Antigen: not known. This sample is drawn from a study of ipilimumab plus nivolumab after autologous stem cell transplantation. Study overall: Median doses per patient: 4 or 5 ipilimumab, roughly 8 nivolumab. The DLBCL cohort had primary refractory and relapsed disease, with 18-month progression-free survival of approximately 83% and 30%. Study-wide points: The authors say TCR, Treg and microbiome findings warrant further study.

The CDR3 is 12 residues long. Germline V gene data show CDR1 as WSHSY and CDR2 as SAAADI. Using immunoSEQ multiplex PCR, the repertoire was profiled, and TCRdb retains in-frame clones only, with some absent. The sample has 15,000 to 20,000 clones; about 81% are singletons. The sample consisted of PBMCs, taken in a trial of ipilimumab plus nivolumab as post-transplant consolidation. The TCR comes from a male donor with diffuse large B-cell lymphoma. The chain uses TRBV10-2 and TRBJ2-7; tentatively, D is TRBD1 or TRBD2 (6 bases each). The end of the DNA is better explained by TRBJ2-5, so the J call may be wrong. The DNA for the CDR3 is TGCGCCACCCAAGGGGGGCAGGCGACCCAGTACTTC. It yields the protein CATQGGQATQYF.